This TCR beta chain emerged from a study of monozygotic twins with inflammatory bowel disease. In the case of this clonotype: Its specificity is unknown.

This CDR3 spans 15 amino acids. Per germline, CDR1 MNHEY and CDR2 SVGEGT. Input per TCR library consisted of approximately 3.5 ug of total RNA. Researchers generated cDNA in eight separate reactions per sample. TCRdb re-called the 5' RACE reads; every CDR3 protein appears as one record, without DNA. The table counts around 210,000 distinct CDR3 sequences; about 8% lies in the top ten. Every donor provided one blood sample measuring less than 3 ml. Overall study results and limits: Twins classed as concordant or discordant showed no difference in repertoire similarity, possibly from limited power.

The chain joins TRBV6-2 or TRBV6-3 to TRBJ2-2. The sequenced sample consisted of blood. This receptor was taken from a human donor with ulcerative colitis or Crohn's disease, or a healthy co-twin of an affected twin (not recorded which). The CDR3 sequence: CASSLRPGEAGELFF.